This is a list of T cell receptor beta chains from one sample in a study of blood T cell repertoires in COVID-19. Measured with immunoSEQ multiplex PCR; TCRdb has only the in-frame clones, and not every one. The sample lists almost 300,000 clones, around nine tenths seen once, with about 1.2% in the top ten. The specimen sequenced was peripheral blood. All receptors derive from an older man with acute or convalescent COVID-19. Each CDR3 is given with its conserved first and last residue. D genes are given only for firm matches. The size of a clone is reported for some rows only, either as once, few or many, or as a class for expanded clones.

size: -; V: TRBV6-2/TRBV6-3; D: TRBD1; J: TRBJ2-5; CDR3: CASSYWTGPRVGETQYF; DNA: TGTGCCAGCAGTTACTGGACAGGACCTAGGGTGGGGGAGACCCAGTACTTC
size: -; V: TRBV5-4; D: -; J: TRBJ2-1; CDR3: CASSPGGGREQFF; DNA: TGTGCCAGCAGCCCGGGAGGGGGCAGGGAGCAGTTCTTC
size: -; V: TRBV5-4; D: -; J: TRBJ2-5; CDR3: CASSLRQDALETQYF; DNA: TGTGCCAGCAGCCTCCGACAGGATGCGTTGGAGACCCAGTACTTC
size: -; V: TRBV19; D: TRBD2; J: TRBJ2-1; CDR3: CASSRNGGAGDNEQFF; DNA: TGTGCCAGTAGTCGGAACGGGGGGGCCGGAGACAATGAGCAGTTCTTC
size: -; V: TRBV19; D: -; J: TRBJ1-5; CDR3: CASSMVTGRLQPQHF; DNA: TGTGCCAGTAGTATGGTCACAGGGAGACTTCAGCCCCAGCATTTT
size: -; V: TRBV27; D: TRBD2; J: TRBJ2-3; CDR3: CASSFNREEYF; DNA: TGTGCCAGCAGTTTTAACCGGGAGGAGTATTTT
size: -; V: TRBV5-4; D: -; J: TRBJ1-1; CDR3: CASRPLQQGRGTEAFF; DNA: TGTGCCAGCAGACCCTTACAACAGGGAAGAGGCACTGAAGCTTTCTTT
size: -; V: TRBV18; D: -; J: TRBJ2-7; CDR3: CASSPFQTGTYEQYF; DNA: TGTGCCAGCTCACCATTCCAGACAGGCACCTACGAGCAGTACTTC
size: -; V: TRBV19; D: -; J: TRBJ1-2; CDR3: CASSTPWGDYGYTF; DNA: TGTGCCAGTAGTACCCCATGGGGGGACTATGGCTACACCTTC
size: -; V: TRBV24-1; D: TRBD1; J: TRBJ1-5; CDR3: CATSDPDRARTQHF; DNA: TGTGCCACCAGTGACCCGGACAGGGCCCGTACCCAGCATTTT
size: once; V: TRBV10-1; D: -; J: TRBJ1-1; CDR3: CASSESRGNTEAFF; DNA: TGCGCCAGCAGTGAAAGTAGGGGGAACACTGAAGCTTTCTTT
size: -; V: TRBV30; D: TRBD2; J: TRBJ2-3; CDR3: CAWSVSGGTDTQYF; DNA: TGTGCCTGGAGTGTCAGCGGGGGCACAGATACGCAGTATTTT
size: -; V: TRBV7-2; D: -; J: TRBJ2-3; CDR3: CASSLGGGVGGDTQYF; DNA: TGTGCCAGCAGCTTGGGTGGGGGAGTCGGGGGAGATACGCAGTATTTT
size: once; V: TRBV7-8; D: -; J: TRBJ1-2; CDR3: CASSFNSGLSIGYTF; DNA: TGTGCCAGCAGCTTTAATTCGGGACTGTCGATTGGCTACACCTTC
size: -; V: TRBV3-1/TRBV3-2; D: -; J: TRBJ1-5; CDR3: CASSPTGISQPQHF; DNA: TGTGCCAGCAGTCCTACAGGGATAAGTCAGCCCCAGCATTTT
size: -; V: TRBV27; D: TRBD2; J: TRBJ2-5; CDR3: CASSLYRASGKVRETQYF; DNA: TGTGCCAGCAGTTTATATCGTGCTAGCGGGAAAGTCCGGGAGACCCAGTACTTC
size: -; V: TRBV20-1; D: -; J: TRBJ2-7; CDR3: CSAHSGAEQYF; DNA: TGCAGTGCTCATTCTGGAGCCGAGCAGTACTTC
size: -; V: TRBV5-4; D: -; J: TRBJ2-2; CDR3: CASSFLAPANTGELFF; DNA: TGTGCCAGCAGCTTTCTAGCGCCCGCGAACACCGGGGAGCTGTTTTTT
size: once; V: TRBV19; D: -; J: TRBJ1-4; CDR3: CASTSNEGIREKLFF; DNA: TGTGCCAGTACCTCTAATGAGGGAATACGAGAAAAACTGTTTTTT
size: -; V: TRBV6-1; D: -; J: TRBJ1-2; CDR3: CASSEAGPDGYTF; DNA: TGTGCCAGCAGTGAAGCGGGCCCGGATGGCTACACCTTC
size: -; V: TRBV28; D: TRBD2; J: TRBJ2-7; CDR3: CASRWGGRNEQYF; DNA: TGTGCCAGCCGGTGGGGGGGGAGGAACGAGCAGTACTTC
size: -; V: TRBV9; D: TRBD2; J: TRBJ2-3; CDR3: CASSPYPSGLRDTDTQYF; DNA: TGTGCCAGCAGCCCCTACCCTAGCGGTCTAAGGGATACAGATACGCAGTATTTT
size: once; V: TRBV18; D: TRBD1; J: TRBJ2-1; CDR3: CASSPEAGTVYNEQFF; DNA: TGTGCCAGCTCACCCGAGGCCGGGACAGTCTACAATGAGCAGTTCTTC
size: -; V: TRBV24-1; D: TRBD1; J: TRBJ2-7; CDR3: CATSQPGQTYEQYF; DNA: TGTGCCACCAGCCAACCGGGACAGACGTACGAGCAGTACTTC
size: -; V: TRBV11-2; D: -; J: TRBJ1-1; CDR3: CASSYQQGSTEAFF; DNA: TGTGCCAGCAGCTACCAACAGGGAAGCACTGAAGCTTTCTTT
size: -; V: TRBV5-4; D: -; J: TRBJ2-7; CDR3: CASSLELGEQYF; DNA: TGTGCCAGCAGCTTGGAACTTGGCGAGCAGTACTTC
size: -; V: TRBV14; D: -; J: TRBJ1-6; CDR3: CASSPRLGSPLHF; DNA: TGTGCCAGCAGCCCGAGACTCGGGTCACCCCTCCACTTT
size: -; V: TRBV9; D: TRBD2; J: TRBJ2-2; CDR3: CASSVLAGDSGELFF; DNA: TGTGCCAGCAGCGTACTAGCGGGAGACTCCGGGGAGCTGTTTTTT
size: -; V: TRBV7-9; D: -; J: TRBJ1-2; CDR3: CASRLGTSNGYTF; DNA: TGTGCCAGCAGACTCGGGACAAGCAATGGCTACACCTTC
size: -; V: TRBV9; D: TRBD1; J: TRBJ2-7; CDR3: CASSLQGAFSEQYF; DNA: TGTGCCAGCAGTTTGCAGGGGGCGTTCTCCGAGCAGTACTTC
size: -; V: TRBV28; D: -; J: TRBJ1-1; CDR3: CASSGPSTEAFF; DNA: TGTGCCAGCAGTGGTCCCAGCACTGAAGCTTTCTTT
size: -; V: TRBV9; D: TRBD2; J: TRBJ2-2; CDR3: CASSVGLAGGNTGELFF; DNA: TGTGCCAGCAGCGTAGGGCTAGCGGGAGGAAACACCGGGGAGCTGTTTTTT
size: -; V: TRBV18; D: TRBD2; J: TRBJ2-5; CDR3: CASSPLAGGQETQYF; DNA: TGTGCCAGCTCACCCCTAGCGGGAGGTCAGGAGACCCAGTACTTC
size: -; V: TRBV7-2; D: -; J: TRBJ2-7; CDR3: CASSLRQGINEQYF; DNA: TGTGCCAGCAGCTTACGCCAGGGGATTAACGAGCAGTACTTC
size: -; V: TRBV7-8; D: TRBD2; J: TRBJ2-7; CDR3: CASSSGTSGSSYEQYF; DNA: TGTGCCAGCAGCTCGGGGACTAGCGGGAGCTCCTACGAGCAGTACTTC
size: -; V: TRBV30; D: TRBD2; J: TRBJ2-4; CDR3: CAWRPSGGNIQYF; DNA: TGTGCCTGGAGACCTAGCGGGGGAAACATTCAGTACTTC
size: -; V: TRBV24-1; D: -; J: TRBJ2-5; CDR3: CATSDSGGAGETQYF; DNA: TGTGCCACCAGTGATTCCGGGGGAGCCGGGGAGACCCAGTACTTC
size: once; V: TRBV5-1; D: TRBD2; J: TRBJ2-3; CDR3: CASQRERDASTDTQYF; DNA: TGCGCCAGTCAGCGGGAGAGAGACGCTAGCACAGATACGCAGTATTTT
size: -; V: TRBV7-2; D: TRBD2; J: TRBJ2-1; CDR3: CASSLSWGGPKRHEQFF; DNA: TGTGCCAGCAGCTTATCGTGGGGAGGGCCAAAGCGCCATGAGCAGTTCTTC
size: -; V: TRBV6-5; D: TRBD1; J: TRBJ2-5; CDR3: CASSPPGQGRKTQYF; DNA: TGTGCCAGCAGTCCGCCGGGACAGGGAAGAAAGACCCAGTACTTC
size: -; V: TRBV5-1; D: TRBD2; J: TRBJ2-3; CDR3: CASSLVQLVAGGPDTQYF; DNA: TGCGCCAGCAGCTTGGTCCAACTGGTAGCGGGAGGACCAGATACGCAGTATTTT
size: -; V: TRBV28; D: -; J: TRBJ1-2; CDR3: CASRRIPQGRGYTF; DNA: TGTGCCAGCAGGCGGATACCACAGGGTCGAGGCTACACCTTC
size: -; V: TRBV7-9; D: TRBD2; J: TRBJ2-4; CDR3: CASSLEYSSGASGYF; DNA: TGTGCCAGCAGCTTAGAATACTCTAGCGGGGCGTCTGGGTACTTC
size: -; V: TRBV7-2; D: -; J: TRBJ2-3; CDR3: CASSLITVTDTQYF; DNA: TGTGCCAGCAGCCTTATCACAGTGACAGATACGCAGTATTTT
size: -; V: TRBV9; D: -; J: TRBJ1-5; CDR3: CASSAAGGGAQPQHF; DNA: TGTGCCAGCAGCGCCGCAGGAGGGGGGGCCCAGCCCCAGCATTTT
size: -; V: TRBV7-9; D: TRBD2; J: TRBJ2-3; CDR3: CASSLSTSTDTDTQYF; DNA: TGTGCCAGCAGCTTATCGACTAGCACTGACACAGATACGCAGTATTTT
size: -; V: TRBV5-5; D: -; J: TRBJ2-2; CDR3: CATSLVPAGGELFF; DNA: TGTGCCACGTCATTAGTCCCCGCTGGCGGGGAGCTGTTTTTT
size: once; V: TRBV29-1; D: TRBD1; J: TRBJ2-2; CDR3: CSVQGQGGNTGELFF; DNA: TGCAGCGTCCAAGGACAGGGGGGGAACACCGGGGAGCTGTTTTTT
size: once; V: TRBV9; D: -; J: TRBJ2-7; CDR3: CASSVGQGGFYEQYF; DNA: TGTGCCAGCAGCGTAGGCCAGGGTGGTTTCTACGAGCAGTACTTC
size: -; V: TRBV24-1; D: TRBD1; J: TRBJ2-3; CDR3: CATSDPQGAGDTQYF; DNA: TGTGCCACCAGTGATCCACAGGGGGCTGGGGATACGCAGTATTTT
size: -; V: TRBV28; D: TRBD2; J: TRBJ2-2; CDR3: CASREESGINTGELFF; DNA: TGTGCCAGCAGGGAAGAGAGCGGGATAAACACCGGGGAGCTGTTTTTT
size: -; V: TRBV12-3/TRBV12-4; D: -; J: TRBJ2-1; CDR3: CASSPLHNNEQFF; DNA: TGTGCCAGCAGCCCGTTACACAACAATGAGCAGTTCTTC